One sample yielded the 5 T cell receptor beta chains listed below, sequenced in a study of CXCR3-negative and CXCR3-positive naive CD8 T cells. General study results and limits: Naive cells that were CXCR3-positive had more hydrophobic TRB CDR3s (compared with CXCR3-negative naive cells).

Their target antigens are unknown. It was by 5' RACE with UMI labels that the TRB cDNA libraries were prepared. Reanalyzing the 5' RACE reads, TCRdb keeps one entry per CDR3 protein, without DNA. The table lists approximately 90,000 distinct CDR3 sequences. The sample consisted of naive CXCR3+ CD8+ T cells from blood. The subset is: CD45RO-CCR7+CD27+CD95- naive CD8+ T cells expressing CXCR3 (TNR3+). Receptors originate from a human donor in good health. Some clones in this sample may be carry-over from other donors' samples.

The chain is built from TRBV6-2 or TRBV6-3 and TRBJ2-5; with no DNA, the TCRdb D assignment of TRBD1 cannot be verified. This CDR3 has 16 amino acids. The germline gives CDR1 MNHEY, CDR2 SVGEGT. CDR3: CASSYHRDSPEETQYF.

The genes are TRBV4-3 and TRBJ2-7; checking the TCRdb D call of TRBD1 is not possible without DNA. Germline V gene data show CDR1 as LGHNA and CDR2 as YSLEER. The CDR3 has 15 amino acids. The chain's CDR3 is CASSQVTGGIYEQYF.

The CDR3 protein is CASSSALLWDSWEKLFF. This sequence joins TRBV28 and TRBJ1-4; no DNA is available, so the TRBD1 call from TCRdb remains unchecked. The CDR3 loop spans 17 amino acids. The germline V gene has CDR1 MDHEN and CDR2 SYDVKM.

The CDR3 region is CASSTIQENEQFF. The chain recombines TRBV19 with TRBJ2-1; TCRdb names TRBD1, which stays unverified in the absence of DNA. Germline CDR1 is LNHDA and CDR2 is SQIVND (reference sequence). The CDR3 has 13 residues. The whole variable domain, filled in from reference TRBV19 and TRBJ2-1, reads DGGITQSPKYLFRKEGQNVTLSCEQNLNHDAMYWYRQDPGQGLRLIYYSQIVNDFQKGDIAEGYSVSREKKESFPLTVTSAQKNPTAFYLCASSTIQENEQFFGPGTRLTVL.

The chain has TRBV20-1 and TRBJ2-1; as DNA is missing, the TRBD2 call by TCRdb cannot be tested. This CDR3 comprises 16 residues. Germline V CDR1 and CDR2: DFQATT, SNEGSKA (reference sequence). CDR3 in amino acids: CSASVPFSGDYNEQFF.